These 3 T cell receptor beta chains originate from one sample sequenced in a study of cytomegalovirus exposure and HLA in healthy donors. Use of 60 Vbeta and 13 Jbeta primers characterized the PCR. Profiling relied on immunoSEQ multiplex PCR, and the TCRdb table lists in-frame clones only, not all of them. Of about 190,000 clones in the sample, more than 75% were seen once. Specimen: PBMCs. These receptors were obtained from a woman aged 18-30 years in good health and CMV-seronegative.

The chain employs TRBV2 and TRBJ1-4; 7 positions match TRBD1. Per germline, CDR1 SNHLY and CDR2 FYNNEI. The CDR3 contains 15 residues. With 4 bases clipped from V and 7 bases from J, the junction kept 9 bases outside the gene matches. The CDR3 DNA sequence: TGTGCCAGCAGTGTGTTTTCCCCAGGGGGTGAAAAACTGTTTTTT. It is translated as CASSVFSPGGEKLFF.

Only a few counts were recorded for this clone. This sequence joins TRBV7-9 and TRBJ2-1; 8 nucleotides agree with TRBD2. The CDR3 has 15 amino acids. V dropped 0 bases and J dropped 6; count of bases not matched to a gene: 4. The V gene's germline CDR1 is SEHNR and CDR2 FQNEAQ (reference sequence). The CDR3 is CASSLAGLVSNEQFF. CDR3 coding DNA: TGTGCCAGCAGCTTAGCGGGACTAGTCTCCAATGAGCAGTTCTTC.

The CDR3 DNA reads TGTGCCAGCAGCTCCCCGGGGGTCGGGGCCAACGTCCTGACTTTC. It translates to CASSSPGVGANVLTF. This rearrangement joins TRBV7-2 to TRBJ2-6, with a possible D match to TRBD2 (6 bases). From germline, CDR1 is SGHTA and CDR2 FQGNSA. The CDR3 consists of 15 residues. V gave up 4 bases and J gave up 4 bases, with 11 bases separating them.